This T cell receptor (beta chain) was sequenced for a study of T cells in localized non-small cell lung cancer. Study results and caveats: Those with higher blood T cell density had longer overall survival. Only one tumor region was sequenced, so heterogeneity remains possible. The study found T cell clonality highest in uninvolved adjacent lung, above tumor. Across samples, adjacent lung featured a median 57 of the top 100 tumor clones.

Assay used: immunoSEQ multiplex PCR; TCRdb lists only in-frame clones, some missing. The sample has approximately 37,000 clones, around 87% seen once; the top ten hold around 3.8%. Remarks on this clone: No antigen is known for it.

Here the sequenced sample was peripheral blood, taken before any cancer treatment. The source is a man between 18 and 49 years old with stage I lung adenocarcinoma.

The CDR3 is CASSPVFTEAFF. Written as DNA, the CDR3 is TGTGCCAGCAGCCCTGTTTTCACTGAAGCTTTCTTT. The chain combines TRBV7-2 with TRBJ1-1; no definite D call. This CDR3 region has 12 residues. Germline lookup yields CDR1 SGHTA and CDR2 FQGNSA. V was pared by 5 bases and J by 4 bases, with 8 bases between.